The rows below give T cell receptor beta chains drawn from one sample of a study of neurological immune-mediated disorders. TCRdb re-called the 5' RACE reads with MiXCR, one entry per CDR3 protein. The profile shows roughly 9,800 distinct CDR3 sequences, 20% to 25% of them singletons. The sequencing sample was made of CD8+ T cells from blood. The receptors were gathered from a woman in her thirties or forties with multiple sclerosis. The conserved cysteine and the conserved F or W are not part of the CDR3 here.

j_call v_call cdr3_aa
TRBJ2-7 TRBV4-1 ASSKGQGGGYEQY
TRBJ2-7 TRBV11-2 ASTLAESYEQY
TRBJ2-7 TRBV6-6 ASSYGVSEQY
TRBJ2-3 TRBV12-3/TRBV12-4 ASSLSRDTQY
TRBJ1-5 TRBV3-1 ASSLLGEQPQH
TRBJ2-3 TRBV5-1 ASSTPDFPSTDTQY
TRBJ2-7 TRBV20-1 SARGREAYEQY
TRBJ2-7 TRBV6-5 ASSWGQGHEQY
TRBJ2-5 TRBV27 ASSLYADTETQY
TRBJ2-7 TRBV15 ATSSDLVSYEQY
TRBJ1-5 TRBV5-1 ASSLAGSTQDQH
TRBJ2-5 TRBV2 ARETWTGTETQY
TRBJ2-2 TRBV20-1 SATLGGGKAGELF
TRBJ2-6 TRBV4-1 ASSQVEYGQSGANVLT
TRBJ1-1 TRBV6-5 ASSTGGPTEAF
TRBJ1-1 TRBV6-1 ASSDREGQKAF
TRBJ2-1 TRBV3-1 ASSPIGQNNEQF
TRBJ2-7 TRBV6-1 ASSGRHGDGPYEQY
TRBJ1-1 TRBV5-1 ASSLRDSLHTEAF
TRBJ2-3 TRBV11-1 ASSSSSGGPQDTQY
TRBJ2-7 TRBV6-5 ASSLARTGGGEQY
TRBJ2-4 TRBV15 ATSSGSNPKNIQY
TRBJ2-1 TRBV7-2 ASSLIQNEQF
TRBJ2-7 TRBV7-6 ASSPGLAGGYEQY
TRBJ1-1 TRBV7-2 ASSLMLGVSEAF
TRBJ2-1 TRBV4-1 ASSLGQGVSNEQF
TRBJ1-1 TRBV7-9 ASSLAAREAF
TRBJ1-3 TRBV4-2 ASSQVTGNTIY
TRBJ2-5 TRBV6-5 ASSYSGEQETQY
TRBJ1-1 TRBV4-1 ASLGGLDTEAF
TRBJ2-1 TRBV29-1 SVEIGAGGNNEQF
TRBJ1-1 TRBV15 ATSRETGTISEAF
TRBJ2-7 TRBV5-5 ASSSVVTTYEQY
TRBJ1-3 TRBV5-1 ASSWKDRAAGNTIY
TRBJ2-2 TRBV12-3/TRBV12-4 ASSFPSGHGGGELF
TRBJ2-7 TRBV10-3 AISESRGFNEQY
TRBJ1-1 TRBV29-1 SVPGGTEAF
TRBJ2-7 TRBV5-1 ASSLAQMIAYEQY